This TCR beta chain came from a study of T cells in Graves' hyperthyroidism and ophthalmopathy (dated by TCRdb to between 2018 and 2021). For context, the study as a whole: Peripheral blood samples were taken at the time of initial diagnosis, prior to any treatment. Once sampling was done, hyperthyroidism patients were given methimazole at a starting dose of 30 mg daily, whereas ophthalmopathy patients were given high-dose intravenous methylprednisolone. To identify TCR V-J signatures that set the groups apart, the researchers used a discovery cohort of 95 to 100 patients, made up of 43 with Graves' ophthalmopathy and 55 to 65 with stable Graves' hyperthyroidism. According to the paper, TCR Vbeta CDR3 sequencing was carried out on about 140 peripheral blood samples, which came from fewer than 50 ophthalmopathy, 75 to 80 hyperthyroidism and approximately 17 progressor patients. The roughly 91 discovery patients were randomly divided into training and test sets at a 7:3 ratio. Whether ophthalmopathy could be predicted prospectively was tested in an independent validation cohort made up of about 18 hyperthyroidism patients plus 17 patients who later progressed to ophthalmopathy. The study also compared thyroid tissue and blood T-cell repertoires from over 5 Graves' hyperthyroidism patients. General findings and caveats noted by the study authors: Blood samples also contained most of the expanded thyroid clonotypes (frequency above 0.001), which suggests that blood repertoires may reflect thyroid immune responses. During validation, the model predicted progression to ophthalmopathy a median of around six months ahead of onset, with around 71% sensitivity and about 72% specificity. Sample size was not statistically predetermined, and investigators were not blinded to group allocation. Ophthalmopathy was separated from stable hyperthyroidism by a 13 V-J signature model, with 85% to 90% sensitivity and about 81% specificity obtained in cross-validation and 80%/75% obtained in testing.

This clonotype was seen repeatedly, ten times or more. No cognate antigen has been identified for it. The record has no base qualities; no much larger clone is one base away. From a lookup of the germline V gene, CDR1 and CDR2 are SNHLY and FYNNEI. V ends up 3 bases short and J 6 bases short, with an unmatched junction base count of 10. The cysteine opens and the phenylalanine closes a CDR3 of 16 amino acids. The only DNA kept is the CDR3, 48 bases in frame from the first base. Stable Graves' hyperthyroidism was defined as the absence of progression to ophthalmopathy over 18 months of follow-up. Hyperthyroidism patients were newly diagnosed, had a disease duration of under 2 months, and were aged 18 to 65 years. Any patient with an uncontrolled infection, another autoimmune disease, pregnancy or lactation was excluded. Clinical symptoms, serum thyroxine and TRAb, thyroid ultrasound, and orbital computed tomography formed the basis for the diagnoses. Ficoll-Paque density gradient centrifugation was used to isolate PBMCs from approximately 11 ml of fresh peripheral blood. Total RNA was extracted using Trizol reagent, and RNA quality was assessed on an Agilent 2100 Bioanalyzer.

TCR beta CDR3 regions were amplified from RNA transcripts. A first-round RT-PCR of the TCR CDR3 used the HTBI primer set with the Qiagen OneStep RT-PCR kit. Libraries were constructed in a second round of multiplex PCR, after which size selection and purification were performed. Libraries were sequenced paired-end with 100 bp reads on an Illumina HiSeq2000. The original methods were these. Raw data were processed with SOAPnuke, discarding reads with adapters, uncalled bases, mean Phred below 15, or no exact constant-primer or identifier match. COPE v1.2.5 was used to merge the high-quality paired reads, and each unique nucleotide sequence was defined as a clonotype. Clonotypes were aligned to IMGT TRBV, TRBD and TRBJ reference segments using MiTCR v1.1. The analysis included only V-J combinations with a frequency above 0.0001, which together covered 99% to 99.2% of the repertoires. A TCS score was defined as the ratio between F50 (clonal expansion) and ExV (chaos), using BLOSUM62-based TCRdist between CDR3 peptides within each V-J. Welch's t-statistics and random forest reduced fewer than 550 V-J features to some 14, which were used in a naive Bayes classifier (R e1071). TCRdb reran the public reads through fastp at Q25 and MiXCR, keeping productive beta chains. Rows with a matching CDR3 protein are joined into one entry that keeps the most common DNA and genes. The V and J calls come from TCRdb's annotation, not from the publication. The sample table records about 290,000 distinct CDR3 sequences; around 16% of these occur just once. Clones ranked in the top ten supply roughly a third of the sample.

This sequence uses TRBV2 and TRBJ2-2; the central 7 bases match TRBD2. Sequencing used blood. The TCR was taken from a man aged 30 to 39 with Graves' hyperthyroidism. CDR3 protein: CASSDVGGSSSGELFF. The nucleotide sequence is TGTGCCAGCAGTGACGTTGGCGGGAGTTCGTCCGGGGAGCTGTTTTTT. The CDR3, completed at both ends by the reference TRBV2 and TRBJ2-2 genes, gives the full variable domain EPEVTQTPSHQVTQMGQEVILRCVPISNHLYFYWYRQILGQKVEFLVSFYNNEISEKSEIFDDQFSVERPDGSNFTLKIRSTKLEDSAMYFCASSDVGGSSSGELFFGEGSRLTVL.